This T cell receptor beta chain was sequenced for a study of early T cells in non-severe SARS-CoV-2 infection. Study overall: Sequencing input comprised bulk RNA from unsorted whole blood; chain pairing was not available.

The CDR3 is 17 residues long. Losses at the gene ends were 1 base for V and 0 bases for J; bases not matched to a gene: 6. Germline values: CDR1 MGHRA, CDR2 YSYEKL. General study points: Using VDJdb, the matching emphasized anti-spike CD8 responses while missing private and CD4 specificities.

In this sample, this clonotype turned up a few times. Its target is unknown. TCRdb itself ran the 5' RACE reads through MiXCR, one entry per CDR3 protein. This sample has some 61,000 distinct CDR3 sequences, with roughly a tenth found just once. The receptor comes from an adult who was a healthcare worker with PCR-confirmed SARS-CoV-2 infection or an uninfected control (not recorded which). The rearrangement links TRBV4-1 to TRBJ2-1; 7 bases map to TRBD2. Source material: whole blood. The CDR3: CASSQVEGGGSYNEQFF. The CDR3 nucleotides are TGCGCCAGCAGCCAAGTGGAGGGCGGGGGCTCCTACAATGAGCAGTTCTTC.